What follows are 2 T cell receptor beta chains derived from one specimen sequenced in a study of PD-1 blockade in classical Hodgkin lymphoma. The time point was: newly diagnosed, previously untreated cHL patient sample. The authors purified CD4+ T cells from thawed PBMCs by magnetic negative selection. Method: immunoSEQ multiplex PCR; TCRdb's copy keeps in-frame clones and lacks some. The top ten hold approximately 0.36% of the sample, which has 29,000 or so clones, roughly 90% seen once. The sequenced sample consisted of CD4+ T cells from blood. These receptors were obtained from a human donor with classical Hodgkin lymphoma.

The chain carries TRBV4-3 and TRBJ2-7; D is ambiguous. The ends were cut back, 0 bases at V and 4 bases at J, with 7 bases in the middle. Germline assignment: CDR1 LGHNA and CDR2 YSLEER. The CDR3 runs to 13 residues. The CDR3 region is CASSQDRSYEQYF. The CDR3 DNA sequence: TGCGCCAGCAGCCAAGACAGGTCTTACGAGCAGTACTTC.

This rearrangement joins TRBV13 to TRBJ2-5; a weak D match, TRBD2 (6 bases). The CDR3 runs 14 residues. Germline V CDR1 and CDR2: PRHDT, FYEKMQ (reference sequence). Trimming stripped 4 bases from V and 4 bases from J, with 13 bases between. CDR3 bases: TGTGCCAGCAGCTCCGCGGGAACTCCAGAGACCCAGTACTTC. Residues: CASSSAGTPETQYF.